A single sample is the source of the 14 T cell receptor beta chains below, sequenced in a study of post-analysis software for immune sequencing data. Tagging with unique molecular identifiers was a feature of the TCR beta cDNA libraries. One entry per CDR3 protein, called by TCRdb with MiXCR from the PCR reads. Seen here are hundreds of thousands of distinct CDR3 sequences, roughly 50% observed once, and the top ten hold around 4.5%. These receptors have no known antigen. Study-level results: Compared with controls, patients had more of about 5 TRBV segments, including TRBV5-6, TRBV5-1 and TRBV20-1.

The sequencing input was blood. These receptors were collected from a girl aged 5 to 17 with multiple sclerosis.

This clonotype has a handful of counts. CDR3 sequence (DNA): TGCGCCAGCAGCGCGGGCCCCCATGGGAACAATGAGCAGTTCTTC. Amino acids: CASSAGPHGNNEQFF. J is TRBJ2-1 and V is TRBV5-1; possibly TRBD2 for D (5 bases). The length of the CDR3 is 15 residues. The V gene lost 4 bases and the J gene lost 5 bases, with 16 bases spanning the gap. Germline V CDR1 and CDR2: SGHRS, YFSETQ.

This clonotype was observed a handful of times. The rearrangement links TRBV12-3 or TRBV12-4 to TRBJ2-1, with 8 bases identical to TRBD1. After removal of 5 bases from V and 12 bases from J, the junction contained 6 bases not matched to a gene. CDR3 size: 12 residues. CDR3 nucleotide sequence: TGTGCCAGCAGTAAACAGGGGGGCCGGCAGTTCTTC. Translation gives CASSKQGGRQFF.

The chain combines TRBV5-1 with TRBJ1-1; TRBD1 matches 7 bases. This CDR3 has 16 amino acids. V was clipped by 2 bases and J by 7 bases; unmatched bases: 14. The V gene's germline CDR1 is SGHRS and CDR2 YFSETQ. CDR3 in amino acids: CASSFPNPGDRDEAFF. CDR3 DNA sequence: TGCGCCAGCAGCTTCCCCAATCCCGGGGACAGAGATGAAGCTTTCTTT. Filled out from reference TRBV5-1 and TRBJ1-1, the complete variable domain reads KAGVTQTPRYLIKTRGQQVTLSCSPISGHRSVSWYQQTPGQGLQFLFEYFSETQRNKGNFPGRFSGRQFSNSRSEMNVSTLELGDSALYLCASSFPNPGDRDEAFFGQGTRLTVV.

This chain links TRBV20-1 with TRBJ2-5, with 7 nucleotides matching TRBD2. The CDR3 length is 13 residues. J lost 4 bases, V lost 2 bases, and 4 bases had no gene match. Germline V gene sequence: CDR1 DFQATT, CDR2 SNEGSKA (reference sequence). CDR3 in amino acids: CSARFPGGETQYF. CDR3 DNA sequence: TGCAGTGCTAGATTCCCGGGAGGAGAGACCCAGTACTTC.

This clonotype was counted once. This chain links TRBV20-1 with TRBJ2-3, with a tentative D call TRBD1 (5 bases). The V end lost 6 bases, the J end lost 0 bases, and 16 bases lay between the germline ends. The germline gives CDR1 DFQATT, CDR2 SNEGSKA (reference sequence). The CDR3 loop spans 15 amino acids. The CDR3 nucleotides are TGCAGTGCCAGGAGACAGACCCCTAGCACAGATACGCAGTATTTT. Its translation is CSARRQTPSTDTQYF.

The V and J genes are TRBV19 and TRBJ1-6; D ambiguous. Per the germline V gene, CDR1 is LNHDA and CDR2 is SQIVND (reference sequence). This CDR3 region has 14 residues. Trimming took off 4 bases at V and 5 bases at J, with 9 bases between the two ends. Written as DNA, the CDR3 is TGTGCCAGTAGTAGAAACCCCGATAATTCACCCCTCCACTTT. Its protein product is CASSRNPDNSPLHF.

The V call is TRBV5-6, the J call TRBJ1-2; perhaps TRBD1 as D (5 bases). This CDR3 has 16 residues. Deletions cut 2 bases from V and 8 bases from J, with 22 bases between. In germline, CDR1 is SGHDT, CDR2 YYEEEE. The CDR3 sequence is CASSFPREAITGGYTF. The CDR3 DNA is TGTGCCAGCAGCTTCCCCAGGGAGGCTATAACCGGAGGCTACACCTTC. Full variable domain (rest looked up from reference TRBV5-6 and TRBJ1-2): DAGVTQSPTHLIKTRGQQVTLRCSPKSGHDTVSWYQQALGQGPQFIFQYYEEEERQRGNFPDRFSGHQFPNYSSELNVNALLLGDSALYLCASSFPREAITGGYTFGSGTRLTVV.

This chain links TRBV20-1 with TRBJ2-1; 8 bases agree with TRBD2. V lost 3 bases, J lost 5 bases, and 0 bases stayed unmatched. Germline V gene data show CDR1 as DFQATT and CDR2 as SNEGSKA (reference sequence). The CDR3 is 12 amino acids. The CDR3 here is CSASGRDNEQFF. CDR3 sequence (DNA): TGCAGTGCTAGCGGGAGGGACAATGAGCAGTTCTTC.

The chain has TRBV7-2 and TRBJ2-1, with TRBD2 matching 11 bases. The CDR3 has 15 amino acids. V dropped 6 bases and J dropped 6; count of bases not matched to a gene: 7. CDR1 is SGHTA and CDR2 is FQGNSA in the germline V gene. CDR3 coding DNA: TGTGCCAGCAGTCCAACTAGCGGGGGCCCCAATGAGCAGTTCTTC. Translation gives CASSPTSGGPNEQFF.

J is TRBJ2-1 and V is TRBV18, with 11 bases lining up with TRBD2. After removal of 4 bases from V and 6 bases from J, the junction contained 8 bases not matched to a gene. The germline CDR1 and CDR2 sequences are KGHSH and LQKENI. This CDR3 region has 16 residues. Here the CDR3 DNA reads TGTGCCAGCTCACAGGGTACAGGACTAGCGGGCAATGAGCAGTTCTTC. It encodes CASSQGTGLAGNEQFF.

The rearrangement uses TRBV6-5 and TRBJ1-1, with D perhaps matching TRBD1 (6 bases). This CDR3 is built from 14 residues. V lost 3 bases to trimming and J lost 4 bases, with 12 bases between them. In germline, CDR1 is MNHEY, CDR2 SVGAGI. This chain's CDR3 is CASSYGGGGTEAFF. In DNA, the CDR3 is TGTGCCAGCAGTTATGGGGGAGGGGGCACTGAAGCTTTCTTT.

J is TRBJ2-7 and V is TRBV7-2, with 12 bases aligning to TRBD2. The CDR3 runs to 14 residues. Germline CDR1 reads SGHTA; CDR2 reads FQGNSA. V dropped 5 bases and J dropped 7; count of bases not matched to a gene: 6. DNA for the CDR3: TGTGCCAGCAGCACGCTAGCGGGAGGGCGTGAGCAGTACTTC. Translating it yields CASSTLAGGREQYF.

The chain couples TRBV9 to TRBJ2-7; D unclear. V lost 4 bases to trimming and J lost 2 bases, with 10 bases between them. This CDR3 has 13 amino acids. Germline V gene sequence: CDR1 SGDLS, CDR2 YYNGEE. The CDR3 bases are TGTGCCAGCAGCTCGACTGATCCCTACGAGCAGTACTTC. It translates to CASSSTDPYEQYF.

The V call is TRBV9, the J call TRBJ1-5, with D perhaps matching TRBD1 (5 bases). The length of the CDR3 is 15 residues. V was pared by 0 bases and J by 5 bases, with 12 bases between. The germline V gene encodes CDR1 SGDLS and CDR2 YYNGEE. CDR3 residues: CASSVAGTWDQPQHF. CDR3 nucleotide sequence: TGTGCCAGCAGCGTAGCTGGGACTTGGGATCAGCCCCAGCATTTT.